The 19 T cell receptor beta chains below come from one sample, sequenced in a study of chemoradiotherapy in HPV16-positive cancers. Clones were read by immunoSEQ multiplex PCR, and TCRdb kept only the in-frame ones, dropping some. The sample includes under 15,000 clones, 86% seen only once; the top ten take less than 3.5%. Sequencing used blood, obtained from a patient who underwent chemoradiotherapy. These receptors were collected from a human donor with HPV-associated anogenital cancer.

This chain joins TRBV19 and TRBJ2-1; 12 positions agree with TRBD2. CDR1 and CDR2 (germline): LNHDA, SQIVND (reference sequence). J lost 6 bases, V lost 5 bases, and 11 bases had no gene match. The CDR3 length is 17 residues. The CDR3 sequence is CASSWSSGGVKSNEQFF. The CDR3 nucleotides read TGTGCCAGTAGTTGGTCTAGCGGGGGGGTGAAATCCAATGAGCAGTTCTTC. The complete variable domain, with remaining parts taken from reference TRBV19 and TRBJ2-1, reads DGGITQSPKYLFRKEGQNVTLSCEQNLNHDAMYWYRQDPGQGLRLIYYSQIVNDFQKGDIAEGYSVSREKKESFPLTVTSAQKNPTAFYLCASSWSSGGVKSNEQFFGPGTRLTVL.

The chain is built from TRBV19 and TRBJ2-7, with D possibly being TRBD1 (6 bases). CDR3 length equals 14 residues. Germline CDR1 and CDR2: LNHDA and SQIVND (reference sequence). Trimming took off 3 bases at V and 2 bases at J, with 11 bases between the two ends. CDR3 sequence reads: CASSIWTDTYEQYF. The CDR3, as DNA: TGTGCCAGTAGTATTTGGACAGATACCTACGAGCAGTACTTC. Variable domain in full (rest from reference TRBV19 and TRBJ2-7): DGGITQSPKYLFRKEGQNVTLSCEQNLNHDAMYWYRQDPGQGLRLIYYSQIVNDFQKGDIAEGYSVSREKKESFPLTVTSAQKNPTAFYLCASSIWTDTYEQYFGPGTRLTVT.

This clone was counted between two and nine times. The chain recombines TRBV5-1 with TRBJ1-2; no clear D. Germline V lookup: CDR1 SGHRS, CDR2 YFSETQ. The CDR3 has 16 amino acids. Trimming cost V 0 bases and J 0 bases, with 12 bases left between them. CDR3 nucleotides: TGCGCCAGCAGCTTGGCCGGAGTTGCGGCTAACTATGGCTACACCTTC. It codes for CASSLAGVAANYGYTF.

This clone has only one observation. This chain connects TRBV19 to TRBJ1-5, with 8 bases lining up with TRBD1. Per the germline V gene, CDR1 is LNHDA and CDR2 is SQIVND (reference sequence). The V and J ends lost 3 bases and 1 base, in that order; junction bases with no gene match: 11. CDR3 length: 18 amino acids. CDR3 coding DNA: TGTGCCAGTAGTATGTTGGGCAGGGGGCGCGGAAGCAATCAGCCCCAGCATTTT. Translating gives CASSMLGRGRGSNQPQHF.

Note on this clone: No conserved phenylalanine or tryptophan ends this CDR3, so it is likely a read error. The CDR3 DNA follows: TGTGCCTGGACCCGGACAGGGGTAGGCTACGAGCAGTACCTC. Translated: CAWTRTGVGYEQYL. The chain links TRBV30 to TRBJ2-7, with 9 bases aligning to TRBD1. Germline V gene lookup returns CDR1 GTSNPN and CDR2 SVGIG (reference sequence). Germline trimming cut 4 bases from V and 3 bases from J; bases unmatched to any gene: 7. The length of the CDR3 is 14 residues.

This rearrangement joins TRBV4-3 to TRBJ1-2; TRBD1 might be the D (6 bases). Trimming stripped 3 bases from V and 3 bases from J, with 14 bases between. The CDR3 contains 15 residues. Germline CDR1 reads LGHNA; CDR2 reads YSLEER. CDR3: CASSQVTGIYYGYTF. In DNA, the CDR3 is TGCGCCAGCAGCCAGGTCACAGGGATTTACTATGGCTACACCTTC.

The DNA for the CDR3 is TGCGCCAGCAGCTTGGCAGGGACAACATACGAGCAGTACTTC. Amino acid sequence: CASSLAGTTYEQYF. This rearrangement joins TRBV5-1 to TRBJ2-7, with a weak D call TRBD1 (6 bases). V dropped 0 bases and J dropped 4 bases, with 11 bases sitting between them. Per the germline V gene, CDR1 is SGHRS and CDR2 is YFSETQ. The CDR3 has 14 amino acids. Drawing the rest from reference TRBV5-1 and TRBJ2-7, the complete variable domain is KAGVTQTPRYLIKTRGQQVTLSCSPISGHRSVSWYQQTPGQGLQFLFEYFSETQRNKGNFPGRFSGRQFSNSRSEMNVSTLELGDSALYLCASSLAGTTYEQYFGPGTRLTVT.

This chain joins TRBV7-9 and TRBJ2-1; TRBD2 is a possible D gene (7 bases). In germline, CDR1 is SEHNR, CDR2 FQNEAQ (reference sequence). The CDR3 extends over 14 amino acids. The ends were cut back, 5 bases at V and 8 bases at J, with 16 bases in the middle. The CDR3 here is CASSLLGGVDEQFF. The DNA of the CDR3 is TGTGCCAGCAGCCTTTTAGGGGGGGTGGATGAGCAGTTCTTC.

This CDR3 reads CASSVGQERINEQFF. CDR3 bases: TGCGCCAGCAGCGTCGGACAGGAAAGGATCAATGAGCAGTTCTTC. The chain has TRBV5-1 and TRBJ2-1; 7 bases map to TRBD1. Germline CDR1 SGHRS, CDR2 YFSETQ. Unmatched junction bases numbered 10, after V lost 4 bases and J lost 6 bases. The CDR3 has 15 residues.

CDR3 protein: CASSQARLTGELFF. The CDR3 DNA reads as TGTGCCAGCAGCCAAGCGCGGCTAACCGGGGAGCTGTTTTTT. The rearrangement joins TRBV14 to TRBJ2-2, with D unresolved. CDR3 size: 14 residues. Germline CDR1 is SGHDN and CDR2 is FVKESK. V was trimmed by 1 base and J by 5 bases, leaving 8 bases between them.

The genes are TRBV9 and TRBJ2-3; D might be TRBD1 (6 bases). Germline V gene data show CDR1 as SGDLS and CDR2 as YYNGEE. The CDR3 length is 15 residues. The ends were cut back, 3 bases at V and 0 bases at J, with 11 bases in the middle. This CDR3 reads CASSAGQTSTDTQYF. CDR3 coding DNA: TGTGCCAGCAGCGCGGGACAAACTAGCACAGATACGCAGTATTTT.

The chain uses TRBV18 and TRBJ1-2, with TRBD1 as a possible D gene (6 bases). V lost 4 bases and J 6 bases, leaving 15 bases between the germline ends. Germline V gene sequence: CDR1 KGHSH, CDR2 LQKENI. This CDR3 spans 14 amino acids. DNA of the CDR3: TGTGCCAGCTCACTACAGGGAGGTGACGATGGCTACACCTTC. Translating gives CASSLQGGDDGYTF. Full variable domain (remainder filled in from reference TRBV18 and TRBJ1-2): NAGVMQNPRHLVRRRGQEARLRCSPMKGHSHVYWYRQLPEEGLKFMVYLQKENIIDESGMPKERFSAEFPKEGPSILRIQQVVRGDSAAYFCASSLQGGDDGYTFGSGTRLTVV.

The chain uses TRBV9 and TRBJ2-1, with no clear D. The CDR3 extends over 13 amino acids. Germline V CDR1 and CDR2: SGDLS, YYNGEE. V lost 3 bases, J lost 10 bases, and 14 bases lay in between. CDR3 DNA sequence: TGTGCCAGCAGCGCCTTCCCTTTGTTAGAGCAGTTCTTC. Its translation is CASSAFPLLEQFF.

This sequence joins TRBV7-2 and TRBJ1-2; 7 nucleotides line up with TRBD1. Germline-derived CDR1 and CDR2 are SGHTA and FQGNSA. The CDR3 extends over 14 amino acids. V gave up 2 bases and J gave up 2 bases; unmatched junction bases: 2. CDR3 DNA: TGTGCCAGCAGCTTATCGGGACAGAACTATGGCTACACCTTC. It yields the protein CASSLSGQNYGYTF.

This clone was counted a few times. V gene TRBV7-2 combines with J gene TRBJ2-2; 11 bases are a match to TRBD2. Trimming took 5 bases from V and 8 from J; bases not matched to a gene: 10. This CDR3 is 16 amino acids long. Germline-derived CDR1 and CDR2 are SGHTA and FQGNSA. Here the CDR3 DNA reads TGTGCCAGCAGCCCACAGACTAGCGGGGTTGCGGGGGAGCTGTTTTTT. Amino acids: CASSPQTSGVAGELFF.

V gene TRBV5-1 combines with J gene TRBJ1-5; D remains ambiguous. The CDR3 is made up of 14 amino acids. Looked up from germline, CDR1 is SGHRS and CDR2 is YFSETQ. V was pared by 5 bases and J by 1 base, with 10 bases between. CDR3 region: CASRYDDSNQPQHF. For the CDR3, the DNA is TGCGCCAGCAGGTACGACGACAGCAATCAGCCCCAGCATTTT. The entire variable domain, with the rest obtained from reference TRBV5-1 and TRBJ1-5, is as follows: KAGVTQTPRYLIKTRGQQVTLSCSPISGHRSVSWYQQTPGQGLQFLFEYFSETQRNKGNFPGRFSGRQFSNSRSEMNVSTLELGDSALYLCASRYDDSNQPQHFGDGTRLSIL.

The chain links TRBV7-8 to TRBJ2-5; 7 bases agree with TRBD2. CDR3 length equals 15 residues. Losses at the gene ends were 5 bases for V and 1 base for J; bases not matched to a gene: 7. Germline V gene lookup returns CDR1 SGHVS and CDR2 FQNEAQ. CDR3 nucleotides: TGTGCCAGCAGCCCAGCGGGGAGGCCCCAAGAGACCCAGTACTTC. It yields the protein CASSPAGRPQETQYF.

This clone was recorded only once. The genes are TRBV6-1 and TRBJ1-1; 7 bases map to TRBD1. Germline V gives CDR1 MNHNS, CDR2 SASEGT. The CDR3 length is 14 residues. Trimming took 3 bases from V and 5 from J; bases not matched to a gene: 6. The DNA of the CDR3 is TGTGCCAGCAGTGACGTACAGGGGAGGACTGAAGCTTTCTTT. This gives the protein CASSDVQGRTEAFF.

The rearrangement uses TRBV7-2 and TRBJ2-5; TRBD2 matches at 14 bases. CDR1 and CDR2 (germline): SGHTA, FQGNSA. The CDR3 spans 16 residues. Losses at the gene ends were 3 bases for V and 6 bases for J; bases not matched to a gene: 6. Here the CDR3 DNA reads TGTGCCAGCAGCTTGGGGACTAGCGGGGGCATGAAGACCCAGTACTTC. Protein sequence: CASSLGTSGGMKTQYF.